Here is one TCR beta chain with its context. V lost 5 bases and J lost 6, with 17 bases in between. Germline V gene data show CDR1 as SGHRS and CDR2 as YFSETQ. The CDR3 is 15 residues long. These data are taken from a study of cytotoxic CD8 clonotypes in ibrutinib-treated CLL. Profiled with immunoSEQ multiplex PCR; TCRdb holds only in-frame clones, not every one. The sample has more than 50,000 clones, approximately 57% seen once. This TCR was recovered from a human donor with chronic lymphocytic leukemia. This chain links TRBV5-1 with TRBJ2-2, with D perhaps matching TRBD1 or TRBD2 (5 bases each). Sequenced here: PBMCs, sampled after 12 months of ibrutinib treatment. The CDR3 loop is CASRWGREISGELFF. CDR3 bases: TGCGCCAGCAGGTGGGGCAGGGAGATATCCGGGGAGCTGTTTTTT.